This T cell receptor (beta chain) is drawn from a study of T cell responses to AZD1222 COVID-19 vaccine. This CDR3 spans 16 amino acids. Germline V gene sequence: CDR1 LNHDA, CDR2 SQIVND (reference sequence). V shed 4 bases and J shed 6 bases, with 19 bases lying between them. The protocol was immunoSEQ multiplex PCR, while the TCRdb copy is restricted to in-frame clones and leaves out a portion. The data show roughly 65,000 clones, about 90% seen once. Material: peripheral blood, obtained on day 0 of AZD1222 vaccination. The gene calls are TRBV19 and TRBJ1-5; no reliable D call. This sequence originates from an adult in good health. The CDR3 sequence: CASSRARTPTGQPQHF. The CDR3 DNA sequence: TGTGCCAGTAGTAGGGCTAGGACCCCGACGGGTCAGCCCCAGCATTTT.